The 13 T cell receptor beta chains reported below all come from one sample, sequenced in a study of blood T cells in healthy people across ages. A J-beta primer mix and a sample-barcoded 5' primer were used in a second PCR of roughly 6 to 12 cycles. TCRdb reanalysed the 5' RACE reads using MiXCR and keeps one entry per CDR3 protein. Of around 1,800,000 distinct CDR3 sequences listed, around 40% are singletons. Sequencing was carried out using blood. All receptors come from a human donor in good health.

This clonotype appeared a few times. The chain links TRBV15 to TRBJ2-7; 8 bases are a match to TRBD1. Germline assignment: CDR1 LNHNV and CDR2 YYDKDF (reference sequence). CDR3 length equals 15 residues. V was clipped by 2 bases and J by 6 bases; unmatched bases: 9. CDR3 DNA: TGTGCCACCAGCAGAACAGGGACAGGCTCAACCGAGCAGTACTTC. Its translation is CATSRTGTGSTEQYF.

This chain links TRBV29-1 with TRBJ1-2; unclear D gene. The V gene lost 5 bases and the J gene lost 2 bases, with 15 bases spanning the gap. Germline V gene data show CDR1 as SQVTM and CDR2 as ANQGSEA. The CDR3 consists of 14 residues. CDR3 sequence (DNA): TGCAGCGTTCCGTACGAAACAGCGAACTATGGCTACACCTTC. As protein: CSVPYETANYGYTF.

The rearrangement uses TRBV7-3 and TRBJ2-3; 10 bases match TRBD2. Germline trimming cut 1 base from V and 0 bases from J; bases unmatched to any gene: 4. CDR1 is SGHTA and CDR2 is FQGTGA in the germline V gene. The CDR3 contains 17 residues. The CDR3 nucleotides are TGTGCCAGCAGCTTAATAGCTAGCGGGGGTAGCACAGATACGCAGTATTTT. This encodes CASSLIASGGSTDTQYF.

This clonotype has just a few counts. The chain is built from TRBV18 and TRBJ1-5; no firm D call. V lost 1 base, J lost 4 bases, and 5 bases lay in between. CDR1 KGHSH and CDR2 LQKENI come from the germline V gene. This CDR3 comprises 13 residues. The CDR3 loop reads CASSPQQNQPQHF. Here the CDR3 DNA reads TGTGCCAGCTCACCACAGCAGAATCAGCCCCAGCATTTT.

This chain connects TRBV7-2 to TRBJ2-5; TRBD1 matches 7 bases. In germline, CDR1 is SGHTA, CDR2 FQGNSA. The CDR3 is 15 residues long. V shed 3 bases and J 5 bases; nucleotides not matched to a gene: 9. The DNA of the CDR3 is TGTGCCAGCAGCTTCCAAACAGGGGCCGGGGAGACCCAGTACTTC. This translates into CASSFQTGAGETQYF.

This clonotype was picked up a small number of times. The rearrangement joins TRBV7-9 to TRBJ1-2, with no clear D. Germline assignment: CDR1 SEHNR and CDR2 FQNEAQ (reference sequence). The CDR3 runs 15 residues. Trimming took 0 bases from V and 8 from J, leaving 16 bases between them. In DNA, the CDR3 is TGTGCCAGCAGCTTAGCGCCCGGGAATGGAGAAGGCTACACCTTC. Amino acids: CASSLAPGNGEGYTF.

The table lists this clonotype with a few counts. CDR3 nucleotides: TGTGCCAGCAGCTTAGGAAATGTGATTACCTACGAGCAGTACTTC. It yields the protein CASSLGNVITYEQYF. V gene TRBV7-6 combines with J gene TRBJ2-7; D is unresolved. The germline gives CDR1 SGHVS, CDR2 FNYEAQ. The CDR3 is 15 amino acids. V lost 1 base to trimming and J lost 2 bases, with 12 bases between them.

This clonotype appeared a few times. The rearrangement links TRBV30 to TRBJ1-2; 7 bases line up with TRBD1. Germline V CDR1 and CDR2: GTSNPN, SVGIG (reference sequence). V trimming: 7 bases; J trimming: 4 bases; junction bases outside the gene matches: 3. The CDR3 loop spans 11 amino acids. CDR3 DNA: TGTGCCTTACAGGGGAGCTATGGCTACACCTTC. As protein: CALQGSYGYTF.

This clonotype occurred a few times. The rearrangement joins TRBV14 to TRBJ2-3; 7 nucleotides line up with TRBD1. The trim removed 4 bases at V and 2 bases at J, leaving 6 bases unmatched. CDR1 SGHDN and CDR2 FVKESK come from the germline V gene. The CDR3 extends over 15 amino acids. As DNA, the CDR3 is TGTGCCAGCAGCCCACCGGGACAGTTCACAGATACGCAGTATTTT. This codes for CASSPPGQFTDTQYF.

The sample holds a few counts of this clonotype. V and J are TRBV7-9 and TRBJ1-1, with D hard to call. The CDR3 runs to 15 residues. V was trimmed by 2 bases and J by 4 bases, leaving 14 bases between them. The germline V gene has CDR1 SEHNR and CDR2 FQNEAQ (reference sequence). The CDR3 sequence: CASSLRDRAVTEAFF. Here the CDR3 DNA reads TGTGCCAGCAGCTTACGCGACCGGGCGGTCACTGAAGCTTTCTTT.

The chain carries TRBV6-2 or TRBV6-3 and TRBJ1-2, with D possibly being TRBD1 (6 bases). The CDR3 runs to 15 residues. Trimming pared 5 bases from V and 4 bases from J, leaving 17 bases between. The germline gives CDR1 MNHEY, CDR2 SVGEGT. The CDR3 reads CASSLYGQGGYGYTF. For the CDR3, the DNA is TGTGCCAGCAGTCTTTATGGACAAGGGGGCTATGGCTACACCTTC.

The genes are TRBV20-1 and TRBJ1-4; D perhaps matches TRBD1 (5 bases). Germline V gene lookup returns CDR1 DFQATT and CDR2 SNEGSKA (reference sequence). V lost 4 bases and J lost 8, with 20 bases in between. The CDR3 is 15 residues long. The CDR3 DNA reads TGCAGTGCTAACCCAACCGGACTACGGGGGGAAAAACTGTTTTTT. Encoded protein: CSANPTGLRGEKLFF.

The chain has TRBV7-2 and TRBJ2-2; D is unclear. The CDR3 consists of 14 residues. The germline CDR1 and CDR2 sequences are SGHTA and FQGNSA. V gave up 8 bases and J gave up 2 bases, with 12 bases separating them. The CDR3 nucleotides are TGTGCCAGCCGTACAGACACTAACACCGGGGAGCTGTTTTTT. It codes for CASRTDTNTGELFF.